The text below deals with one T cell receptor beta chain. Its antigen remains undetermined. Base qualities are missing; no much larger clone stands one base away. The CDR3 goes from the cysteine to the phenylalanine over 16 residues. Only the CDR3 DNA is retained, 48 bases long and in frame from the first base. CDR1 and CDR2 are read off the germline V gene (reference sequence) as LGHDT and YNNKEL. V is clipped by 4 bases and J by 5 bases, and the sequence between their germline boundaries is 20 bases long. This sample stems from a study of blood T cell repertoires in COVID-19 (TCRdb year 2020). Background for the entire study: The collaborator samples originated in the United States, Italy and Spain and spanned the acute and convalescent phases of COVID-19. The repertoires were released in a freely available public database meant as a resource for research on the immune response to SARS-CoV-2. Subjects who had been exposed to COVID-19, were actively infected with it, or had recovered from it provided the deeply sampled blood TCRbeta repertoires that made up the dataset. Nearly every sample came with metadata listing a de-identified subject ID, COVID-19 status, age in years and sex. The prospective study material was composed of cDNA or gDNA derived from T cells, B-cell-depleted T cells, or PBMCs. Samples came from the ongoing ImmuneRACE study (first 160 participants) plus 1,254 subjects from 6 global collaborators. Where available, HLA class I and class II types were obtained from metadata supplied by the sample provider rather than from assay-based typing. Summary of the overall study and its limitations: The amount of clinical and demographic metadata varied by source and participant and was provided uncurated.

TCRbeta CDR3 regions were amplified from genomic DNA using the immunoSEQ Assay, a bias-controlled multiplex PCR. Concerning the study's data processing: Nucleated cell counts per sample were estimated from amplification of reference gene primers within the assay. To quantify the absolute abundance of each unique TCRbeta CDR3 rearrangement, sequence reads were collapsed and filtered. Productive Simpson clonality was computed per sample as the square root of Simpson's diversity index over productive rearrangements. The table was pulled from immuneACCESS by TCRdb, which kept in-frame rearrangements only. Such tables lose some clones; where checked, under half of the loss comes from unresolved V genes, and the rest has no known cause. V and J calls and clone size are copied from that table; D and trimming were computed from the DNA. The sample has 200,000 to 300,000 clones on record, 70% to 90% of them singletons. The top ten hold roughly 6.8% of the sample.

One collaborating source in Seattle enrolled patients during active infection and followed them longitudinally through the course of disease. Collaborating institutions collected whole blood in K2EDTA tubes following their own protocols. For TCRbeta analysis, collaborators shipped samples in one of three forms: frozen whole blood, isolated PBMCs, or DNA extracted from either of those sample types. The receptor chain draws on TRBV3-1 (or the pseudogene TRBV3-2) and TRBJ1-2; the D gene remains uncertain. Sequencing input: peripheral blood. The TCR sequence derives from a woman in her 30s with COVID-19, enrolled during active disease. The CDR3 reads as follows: CASSPLSLSGGYGYTF. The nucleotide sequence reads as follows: TGTGCCAGCAGCCCCCTTTCGCTCTCGGGAGGGTATGGCTACACCTTC.